The rows below give T cell receptor beta chains drawn from one sample of a study of blood T cell repertoires in COVID-19. Using immunoSEQ multiplex PCR, the repertoire was profiled, and TCRdb retains in-frame clones only, with some absent. The table has just over 300,000 clones, 75% to 90% seen once. Sequenced: peripheral blood. The receptors were sampled from a man younger than 30 with active or convalescent COVID-19. Each CDR3 is given with its conserved first and last residue. Each record gives: V gene, J gene, CDR3 protein.

TRBV7-8	TRBJ1-4	CASSLGQGNEKLFF
TRBV24-1	TRBJ2-1	CATSERAMAGKNEQFF
TRBV11-2	TRBJ2-7	CASSLGQPYEQYF
TRBV27	TRBJ2-1	CASSLRQGLYNEQFF
TRBV27	TRBJ2-1	CASSDGTGAYEQFF
TRBV27	TRBJ1-6	CASSPPGSYNSPLHF
TRBV14	TRBJ2-1	CASSQGPGLEIEQFF
TRBV6-5	TRBJ1-6	CASSYRPGTEISPLHF
TRBV14	TRBJ1-2	CASSQGGFGYTF
TRBV9	TRBJ2-5	CASSGTSGSGSETQYF
TRBV4-3	TRBJ2-7	CASSQVNAGWYEQYF
TRBV5-1	TRBJ2-3	CASSPLGGRDTQYF
TRBV4-1	TRBJ1-2	CASSQAPNRDFDGYTF
TRBV19	TRBJ2-1	CASSPRASGYNEQFF
TRBV4-1	TRBJ2-2	CASSQPGAGANTGELFF
TRBV6-5	TRBJ2-7	CASSPTGWEQYF
TRBV28	TRBJ1-4	CASSLTINEKLFF
TRBV20-1	TRBJ1-4	CSASPGTGNEKLFF
TRBV5-6	TRBJ1-1	CASSLAGRRNTEAFF
TRBV5-1	TRBJ1-1	CASSLIQGNTEAFF
TRBV6-1	TRBJ2-1	CASSEESGTGEGEQFF
TRBV6-5	TRBJ1-5	CASSLTTGDNQPQHF
TRBV5-1	TRBJ2-7	CASSLLGQGSYEQYF
TRBV9	TRBJ1-3	CASSVAEEGEFSGNTIYF
TRBV7-2	TRBJ2-7	CASRISGRSYEQYF
TRBV5-1	TRBJ2-2	CASSKTGGNGELFF
TRBV5-4	TRBJ1-2	CASSPLLTGVNYGYTF
TRBV6-6	TRBJ1-2	CASSSHSSVRNYGYTF
TRBV5-1	TRBJ1-2	CASSSTTGGISGYTF
TRBV7-2	TRBJ1-2	CASSDTFRRRGYTF
TRBV5-1	TRBJ2-3	CASSLSRGSSTDTQYF
TRBV7-8	TRBJ2-3	CASSSASGRTDTQYF
TRBV6-5	TRBJ2-7	CASSSSGLTYEQYF
TRBV10-2	TRBJ1-3	CASRETGAGNTIYF
TRBV5-1	TRBJ2-2	CASSLGQLRPGELFF
TRBV9	TRBJ1-1	CASSSGQSTEAFF
TRBV6-1	TRBJ2-7	CASSEVAASYEQYF
TRBV27	TRBJ2-7	CASSLTGDPYEQYF
TRBV7-9	TRBJ2-1	CASTPGEGISYNEQFF
TRBV5-1	TRBJ1-5	CASSLDGQGHQPQHF
TRBV19	TRBJ1-3	CASSLTVTSGNTIYF
TRBV28	TRBJ1-6	CASRSGDRAHSPLHF